The T cell receptor beta chain described here comes from a study of cytomegalovirus exposure and HLA in healthy donors. PCR involved 60 Vbeta and 13 Jbeta primers. This table comes from immunoSEQ multiplex PCR, and its TCRdb copy is limited to in-frame clones, with some not included. The table has some 160,000 clones, roughly 80% seen once. Study-level findings and limits: Analyzed later, most CMV-associated TCR beta chains appeared HLA-restricted. As a later analysis showed, a missense DCLRE1C variant was linked to trimming of TCR beta V- and J-genes.

This CDR3 comprises 13 residues. After removal of 6 bases from V and 3 bases from J, the junction contained 4 bases not matched to a gene. Looked up from germline, CDR1 is MNHEY and CDR2 is SVGAGI. In regard to this clone: Its cognate antigen is unknown.

Healthy individuals who donated bone marrow served as the donors. Material for sequencing was PBMCs. The receptor's source is a man aged 50-59 years in good health and CMV-seropositive. The chain employs TRBV6-5 and TRBJ2-5; 7 nucleotides line up with TRBD1. This chain's CDR3 is CASRRTGEETQYF. In DNA form, the CDR3 reads TGTGCCAGCAGGAGGACAGGCGAAGAGACCCAGTACTTC.